The 3 T cell receptor beta chains given below trace back to one sample, sequenced in a study of T cell changes during pregnancy in multiple sclerosis. Method: immunoSEQ multiplex PCR; TCRdb's copy keeps in-frame clones and lacks some. The sample has about 33,000 clones, roughly 90% seen once. Sequencing used CD4+ T cells from peripheral blood mononuclear cells, obtained in the second trimester of pregnancy. Source of these receptors: a female donor in good health, enrolled as a control in a pregnancy study.

The chain carries TRBV6-5 and TRBJ2-1; 8 nucleotides line up with TRBD1. Germline CDR1 and CDR2: MNHEY and SVGAGI. V was clipped by 4 bases and J by 5 bases; unmatched bases: 7. The CDR3 runs to 15 residues. The CDR3 region is CASSFTGGADNEQFF. The CDR3 bases are TGTGCCAGCAGTTTTACAGGGGGAGCGGACAATGAGCAGTTCTTC.

The chain couples TRBV29-1 to TRBJ1-2; D is perhaps TRBD1 (6 bases). The V gene's germline CDR1 is SQVTM and CDR2 ANQGSEA. The CDR3 is made up of 15 amino acids. Trimming cost V 4 bases and J 1 base, with 16 bases left between them. In DNA form, the CDR3 reads TGCAGCGTTGGGGGCAGGGGCGAACTTAACTATGGCTACACCTTC. Translation gives CSVGGRGELNYGYTF.

This chain joins TRBV6-5 and TRBJ1-1; maybe TRBD1 (5 bases). Germline V CDR1 and CDR2: MNHEY, SVGAGI. CDR3 length equals 14 residues. V lost 2 bases and J 1 base, leaving 8 bases between the germline ends. CDR3 loop: CASSYPGGNTEAFF. In DNA, the CDR3 is TGTGCCAGCAGTTACCCGGGGGGGAACACTGAAGCTTTCTTT.